This T cell receptor (beta chain) was sequenced in a study of neoadjuvant anti-PD-1 for oral cavity cancer. Data came from immunoSEQ multiplex PCR; TCRdb stores just in-frame clones and leaves some out. The repertoire holds thousands of clones, with around 74% as singletons. Time point in this sample: after neoadjuvant nivolumab, at surgical resection. Patients were newly diagnosed with stage II-IVA oral cavity squamous cell carcinoma without prior systemic or radiation treatment. Per germline, CDR1 GTSNPN and CDR2 SVGIG (reference sequence). The V segment lost 3 bases and the J segment 1 base; nucleotides outside the gene matches: 3. This CDR3 has 14 amino acids. To note about this clone: The antigen is unknown.

Notes on the study in general: TCR analyses covered only a few patients per response group.

The TCR comes from a person between 40 and 79 years old with oral cavity squamous cell carcinoma. The sequencing used PBMCs, collected after nivolumab (anti-PD-1) treatment. The chain joins TRBV30 to TRBJ2-5; 9 bases are a match to TRBD1. DNA of the CDR3: TGTGCCTGGAGCCGGGACAGGGTCCAAGAGACCCAGTACTTC. It yields the protein CAWSRDRVQETQYF.